Listed below are T cell receptor beta chains from one sample, sequenced in a study of shared clonotypes between healthy human individuals. Using immunoSEQ multiplex PCR, the repertoire was profiled, and TCRdb retains in-frame clones only, with some absent. The table shows around 2.5 million clones, with 90% to 95% occurring only once. Specimen: naive CD4+ T cells from PBMCs. Receptors were obtained from a man younger than 35 in good health. Some clones in this sample may be carry-over from other donors' samples. The CDR3 runs from the conserved cysteine through the conserved F or W. The order of the fields is clone size, V gene, D gene, J gene, CDR3 DNA, CDR3 protein. The D gene is left open where the match is weak. Clone size is shown for a subset of rows, as once, few, many or a class of expanded clone.

clone size: .
V gene: TRBV7-9
D gene: .
J gene: TRBJ1-1
CDR3 DNA: TGTGCCAGCGTTTGGGGCAGGAACACTGAAGCTTTCTTT
CDR3 protein: CASVWGRNTEAFF

clone size: .
V gene: TRBV2
D gene: TRBD1
J gene: TRBJ1-6
CDR3 DNA: TGTGCCAGCAGGAGGGGACAGGGTAGAATCTCCTATAATTCACCCCTCCACTTT
CDR3 protein: CASRRGQGRISYNSPLHF

clone size: once
V gene: TRBV7-8
D gene: TRBD1
J gene: TRBJ1-2
CDR3 DNA: TGTGCCAGCAGCTTAACAGCAGGGGGCCCCTATGGCTACACCTTC
CDR3 protein: CASSLTAGGPYGYTF

clone size: .
V gene: TRBV6-1
D gene: .
J gene: TRBJ1-2
CDR3 DNA: TGTGCCAGCAGTTATGGCGGTGGCTACACCTTC
CDR3 protein: CASSYGGGYTF

clone size: .
V gene: TRBV25-1
D gene: .
J gene: TRBJ1-6
CDR3 DNA: TGTGCCAGCAGTAATACAGGGAATTCACCCCTCCACTTT
CDR3 protein: CASSNTGNSPLHF

clone size: .
V gene: TRBV9
D gene: .
J gene: TRBJ1-1
CDR3 DNA: TGTGCCAGCAGCGTAGCGGCAGGGTTCCCTTTGAAAGCTTTCTTT
CDR3 protein: CASSVAAGFPLKAFF

clone size: .
V gene: TRBV29-1
D gene: .
J gene: TRBJ2-7
CDR3 DNA: TGCAGCGTTGAGGGAGTGTATACGGGAGAGCAGTACTTC
CDR3 protein: CSVEGVYTGEQYF

clone size: once
V gene: TRBV10-3
D gene: TRBD1
J gene: TRBJ1-5
CDR3 DNA: TGTGCCCCGAGGGCCGCGACAGGGGGCAAACAGCCCCAGCATTTT
CDR3 protein: CAPRAATGGKQPQHF

clone size: .
V gene: TRBV5-1
D gene: .
J gene: TRBJ2-7
CDR3 DNA: TGCGCCAGCAGCTTTGCCGATGGGCTCGGGGCCGAGCAGTACTTC
CDR3 protein: CASSFADGLGAEQYF

clone size: .
V gene: TRBV13
D gene: TRBD1
J gene: TRBJ2-7
CDR3 DNA: TGTGCCAGTGCGAGGCGGGACAGGGATGGCGAGCAGTACTTC
CDR3 protein: CASARRDRDGEQYF

clone size: .
V gene: TRBV27
D gene: TRBD1
J gene: TRBJ1-6
CDR3 DNA: TGTGCCAGCAGTAGGGACAGGGATTCACCCCTCCACTTT
CDR3 protein: CASSRDRDSPLHF

clone size: .
V gene: TRBV7-3
D gene: .
J gene: TRBJ2-7
CDR3 DNA: TGTGCCAGCAGCTTATCAGGCCCGGGCAACGAGCAGTACTTC
CDR3 protein: CASSLSGPGNEQYF

clone size: few
V gene: TRBV28
D gene: .
J gene: TRBJ1-2
CDR3 DNA: TGTGCCAGCAGTTCTAGGTCTGGCTACACCTTC
CDR3 protein: CASSSRSGYTF

clone size: .
V gene: TRBV5-5
D gene: .
J gene: TRBJ1-3
CDR3 DNA: TGTGCCAGCAGCTCTCCTCCAGGACGGGGAAACACCATATATTTT
CDR3 protein: CASSSPPGRGNTIYF